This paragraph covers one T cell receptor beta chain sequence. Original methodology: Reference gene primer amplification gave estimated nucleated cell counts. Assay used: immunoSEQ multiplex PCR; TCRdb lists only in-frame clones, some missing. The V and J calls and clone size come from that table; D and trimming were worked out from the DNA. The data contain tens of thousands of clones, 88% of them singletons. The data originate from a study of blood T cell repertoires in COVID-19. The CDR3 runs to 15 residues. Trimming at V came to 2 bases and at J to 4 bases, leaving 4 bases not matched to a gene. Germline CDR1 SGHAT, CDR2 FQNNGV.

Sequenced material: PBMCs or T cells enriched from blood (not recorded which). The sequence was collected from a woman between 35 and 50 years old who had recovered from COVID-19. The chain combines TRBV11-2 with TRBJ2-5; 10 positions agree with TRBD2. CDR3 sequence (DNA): TGTGCCAGCAGCTTAACAGCGGGGGGGGGAGAGACCCAGTACTTC. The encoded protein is CASSLTAGGGETQYF.